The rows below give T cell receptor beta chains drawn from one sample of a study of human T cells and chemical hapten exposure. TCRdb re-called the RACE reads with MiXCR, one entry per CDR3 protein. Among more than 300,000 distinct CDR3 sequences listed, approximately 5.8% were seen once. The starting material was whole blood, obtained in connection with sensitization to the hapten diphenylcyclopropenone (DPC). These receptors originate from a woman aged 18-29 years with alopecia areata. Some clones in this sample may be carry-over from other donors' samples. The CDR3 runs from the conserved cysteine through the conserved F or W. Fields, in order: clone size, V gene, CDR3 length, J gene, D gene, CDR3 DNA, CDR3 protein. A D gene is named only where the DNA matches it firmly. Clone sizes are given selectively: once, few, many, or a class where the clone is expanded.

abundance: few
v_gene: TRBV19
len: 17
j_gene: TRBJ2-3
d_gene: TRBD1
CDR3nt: TGTGCCAGTAGTATAGATCGGGACAGGCTAGAACTGGATACGCAGTATTTT
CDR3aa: CASSIDRDRLELDTQYF

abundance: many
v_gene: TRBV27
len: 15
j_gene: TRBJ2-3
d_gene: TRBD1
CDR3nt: TGTGCCAGCAGGCCGGACAGGATAAGCACAGATACGCAGTATTTT
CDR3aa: CASRPDRISTDTQYF

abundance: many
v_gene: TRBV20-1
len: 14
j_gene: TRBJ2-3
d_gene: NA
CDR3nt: TGCAGTGGAATGGAACAGACTAGCACAGATACGCAGTATTTT
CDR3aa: CSGMEQTSTDTQYF

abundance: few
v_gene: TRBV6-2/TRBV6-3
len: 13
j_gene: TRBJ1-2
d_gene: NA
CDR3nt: TGTGCCAGCAGTACCAGGGGAAACTATGGCTACACCTTC
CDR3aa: CASSTRGNYGYTF

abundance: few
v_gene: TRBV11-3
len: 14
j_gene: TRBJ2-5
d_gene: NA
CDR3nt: TGTGCCAGCAGCTTTGGGCGGGGTACGGAGACCCAGTACTTC
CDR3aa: CASSFGRGTETQYF

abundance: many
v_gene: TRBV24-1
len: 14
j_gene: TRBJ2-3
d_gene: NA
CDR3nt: TGTGCCACCAGTGATCCCTCCTCCACAGATACGCAGTATTTT
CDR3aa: CATSDPSSTDTQYF

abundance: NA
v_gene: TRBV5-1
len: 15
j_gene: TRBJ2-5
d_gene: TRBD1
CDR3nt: TGCGCCAGCAGCTTGGGGACAGGGGGCGAGAAGACCCAGTACTTC
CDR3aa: CASSLGTGGEKTQYF

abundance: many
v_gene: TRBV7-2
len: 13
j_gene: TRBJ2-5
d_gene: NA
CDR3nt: TGTGCCAGCAGCTCCCGTGCCTCGGAGACCCAGTACTTC
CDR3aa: CASSSRASETQYF

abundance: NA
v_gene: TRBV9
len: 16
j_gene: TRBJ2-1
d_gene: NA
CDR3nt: TGTGCCAGCAGCGTGACAACGGGACGGATATACAATGAGCAGTTCTTC
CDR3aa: CASSVTTGRIYNEQFF

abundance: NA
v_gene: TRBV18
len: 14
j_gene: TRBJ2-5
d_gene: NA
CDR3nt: TGTGCCAGCTCACCACCGGGGCAACGGGAGACCCAGTACTTC
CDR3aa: CASSPPGQRETQYF

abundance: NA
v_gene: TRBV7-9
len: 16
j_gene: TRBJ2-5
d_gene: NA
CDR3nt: TGTGCCAGCAGCTTTAACTGGCAGGGAAGGAAGGAGACCCAGTACTTC
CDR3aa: CASSFNWQGRKETQYF

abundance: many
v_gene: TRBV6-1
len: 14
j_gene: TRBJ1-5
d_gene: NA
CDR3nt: TGTGCCAGCTCTTTTATACAGAGCAATCAGCCCCAGCATTTT
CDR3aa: CASSFIQSNQPQHF

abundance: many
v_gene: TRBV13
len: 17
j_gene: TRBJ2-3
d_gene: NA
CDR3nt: TGTGCCAGCAGCTCATCGACCCCGACGATTGGCACAGATACGCAGTATTTT
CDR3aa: CASSSSTPTIGTDTQYF

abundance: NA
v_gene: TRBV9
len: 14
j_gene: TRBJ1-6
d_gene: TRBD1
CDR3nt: TGTGCCAGCAAGCAGGGGGCTTCGAATTCACCCCTCCACTTT
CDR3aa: CASKQGASNSPLHF

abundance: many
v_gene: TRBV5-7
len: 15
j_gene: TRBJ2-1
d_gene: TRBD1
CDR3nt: TGTGCCAGCACCCTCTATGGACAGGGGGCGAGGGAGCAGTTCTTC
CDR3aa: CASTLYGQGAREQFF

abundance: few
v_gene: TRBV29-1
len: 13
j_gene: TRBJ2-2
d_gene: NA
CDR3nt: TGCAGCGTTGAATCTCGGGGCACCGGGGAGCTGTTTTTT
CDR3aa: CSVESRGTGELFF

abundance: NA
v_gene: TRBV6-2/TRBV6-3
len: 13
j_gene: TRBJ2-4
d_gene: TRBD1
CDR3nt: TGTGCCAGCGAGACAGGGGCAAAAAACATTCAGTACTTC
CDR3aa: CASETGAKNIQYF

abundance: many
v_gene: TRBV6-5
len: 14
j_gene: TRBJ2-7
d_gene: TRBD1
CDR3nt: TGTGCCAGCAGTTTCGGGACAGGGGTTCAAGAGCAGTACTTC
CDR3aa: CASSFGTGVQEQYF

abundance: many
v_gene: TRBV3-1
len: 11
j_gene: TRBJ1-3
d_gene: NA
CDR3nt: TGTGCCAGCAGCCATAGGGACACCATATATTTT
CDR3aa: CASSHRDTIYF

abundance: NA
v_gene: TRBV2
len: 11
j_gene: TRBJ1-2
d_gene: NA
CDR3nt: TGTGCCAGCAGTGATAGTGATCGCCACACCTTC
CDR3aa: CASSDSDRHTF

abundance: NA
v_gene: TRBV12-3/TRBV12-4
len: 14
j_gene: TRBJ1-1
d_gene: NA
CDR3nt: TGTGCCAGCAGGAGGACAGCTGGGAACACTGAAGCTTTCTTT
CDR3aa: CASRRTAGNTEAFF

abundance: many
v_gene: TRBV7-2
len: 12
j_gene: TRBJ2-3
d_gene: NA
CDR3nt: TGTGCCAGCAGCTTTCCAAGGTCTTCGGGGTATTTT
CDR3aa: CASSFPRSSGYF

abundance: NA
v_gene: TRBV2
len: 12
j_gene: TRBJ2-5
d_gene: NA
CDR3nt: TGTGCCAGCAGATGGGAGCAAGAGACCCAGTACTTC
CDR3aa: CASRWEQETQYF

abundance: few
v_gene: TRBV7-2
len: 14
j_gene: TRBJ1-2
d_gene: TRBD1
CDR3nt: TGTGCCAGCAGCTCTGACGCAGGGGGCTATGGCTACACCTTC
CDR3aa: CASSSDAGGYGYTF

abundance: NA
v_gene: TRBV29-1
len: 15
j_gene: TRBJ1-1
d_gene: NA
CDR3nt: TGCAGCACCGCTCACTCGGTCGGGGTGCGAACTGAAGCTTTCTTT
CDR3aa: CSTAHSVGVRTEAFF

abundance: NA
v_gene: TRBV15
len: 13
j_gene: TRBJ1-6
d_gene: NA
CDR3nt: TGTGCCACCGCCCCCCGTTCAAATTCACCCCTCCACTTT
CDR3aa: CATAPRSNSPLHF

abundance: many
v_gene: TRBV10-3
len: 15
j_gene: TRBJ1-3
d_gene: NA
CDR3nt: TGTGCCATCAGTGAGTCGCAGCCCTCTGGAAACACCATATATTTT
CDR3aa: CAISESQPSGNTIYF

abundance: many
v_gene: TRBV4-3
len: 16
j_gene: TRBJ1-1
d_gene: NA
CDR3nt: TGCGCCAGCAGCCAAGAGCCCCTTTTTATGAACACTGAAGCTTTCTTT
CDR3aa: CASSQEPLFMNTEAFF

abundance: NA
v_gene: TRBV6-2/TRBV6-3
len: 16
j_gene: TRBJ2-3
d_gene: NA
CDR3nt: TGTGCCAGCAGTCGCAGGGGGGGGGCGGGCACAGATACGCAGTATTTT
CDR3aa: CASSRRGGAGTDTQYF

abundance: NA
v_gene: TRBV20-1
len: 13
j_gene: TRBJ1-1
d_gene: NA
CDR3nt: TGCAGTGCTAGGACGGACCCGAACACTGAAGCTTTCTTT
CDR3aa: CSARTDPNTEAFF

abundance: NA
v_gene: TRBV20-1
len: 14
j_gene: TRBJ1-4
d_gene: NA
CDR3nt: TGCAGTGCTCCCTTGACTGGGGGTCGTGGAAAACTGTTTTTT
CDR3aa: CSAPLTGGRGKLFF

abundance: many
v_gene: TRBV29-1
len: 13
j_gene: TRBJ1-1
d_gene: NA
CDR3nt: TGCAGCGCAGGCGTTAGTTTGAACACTGAAGCTTTCTTT
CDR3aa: CSAGVSLNTEAFF

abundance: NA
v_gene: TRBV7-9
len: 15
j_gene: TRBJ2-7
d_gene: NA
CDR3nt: TGTGCCAGCAGCTTAAGTACCGGGGCCCTCTACGAGCAGTACTTC
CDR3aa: CASSLSTGALYEQYF

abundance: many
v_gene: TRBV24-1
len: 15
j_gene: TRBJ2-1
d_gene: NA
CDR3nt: TGTGCCACCAGTGATTGGAGGGGGGGCGAGAATGAGCAGTTCTTC
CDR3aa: CATSDWRGGENEQFF

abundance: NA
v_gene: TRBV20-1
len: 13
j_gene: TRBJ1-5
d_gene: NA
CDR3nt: TGCAGTGCTCTTAAGGGAGGCCATCAGCCCCAGCATTTT
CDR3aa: CSALKGGHQPQHF

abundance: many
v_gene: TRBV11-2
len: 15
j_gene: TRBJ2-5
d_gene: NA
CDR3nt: TGTGCCAGCAGCTTACGCCCCGGGGGCGCGGGGACCCAGTACTTC
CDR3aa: CASSLRPGGAGTQYF

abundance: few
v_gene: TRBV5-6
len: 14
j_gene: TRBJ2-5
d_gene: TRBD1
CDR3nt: TGTGCCAGCAGCTGGGGACAGGTCCAAGAGACCCAGTACTTC
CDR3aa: CASSWGQVQETQYF

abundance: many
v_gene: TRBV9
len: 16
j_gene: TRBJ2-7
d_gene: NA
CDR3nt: TGTGCCAGCAGCGTAGCGAATGGGGTAGGGGTCTACGAGCAGTACTTC
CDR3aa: CASSVANGVGVYEQYF

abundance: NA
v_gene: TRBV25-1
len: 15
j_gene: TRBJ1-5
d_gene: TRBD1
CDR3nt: TGTGCCAGCAGTGAAGGGACAGGGTTGTTTCAGCCCCAGCATTTT
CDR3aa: CASSEGTGLFQPQHF

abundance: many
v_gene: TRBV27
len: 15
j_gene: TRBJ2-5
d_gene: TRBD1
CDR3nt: TGTGCCAGCAGTACCGGACAGGTTATGAAAGAGACCCAGTACTTC
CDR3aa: CASSTGQVMKETQYF

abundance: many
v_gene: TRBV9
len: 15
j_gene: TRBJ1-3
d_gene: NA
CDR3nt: TGTGCCAGCAGCGTAGCGGGGAACTCTGGAAACACCATATATTTT
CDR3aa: CASSVAGNSGNTIYF

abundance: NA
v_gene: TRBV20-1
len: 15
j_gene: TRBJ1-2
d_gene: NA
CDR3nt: TGCAGTGCTAGAGATGTCCTGTCCGGCCCGTATGGCTACACCTTC
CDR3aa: CSARDVLSGPYGYTF

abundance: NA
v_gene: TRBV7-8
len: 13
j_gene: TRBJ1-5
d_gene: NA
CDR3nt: TGTGCCAGCAGCTTAGAGGAAAATCAGCCCCAGCATTTT
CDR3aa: CASSLEENQPQHF

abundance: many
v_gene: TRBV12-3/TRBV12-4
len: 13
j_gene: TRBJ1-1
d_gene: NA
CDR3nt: TGTGCCAGCAGTCCACAGTGGAACACTGAAGCTTTCTTT
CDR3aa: CASSPQWNTEAFF

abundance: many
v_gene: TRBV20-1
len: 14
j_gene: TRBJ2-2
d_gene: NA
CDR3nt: TGCAGTGCTAGAGACTTAGGGAACACCGGGGAGCTGTTTTTT
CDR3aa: CSARDLGNTGELFF

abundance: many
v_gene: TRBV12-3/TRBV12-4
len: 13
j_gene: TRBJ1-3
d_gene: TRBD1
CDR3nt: TGTGCCAGCAGTTTGGGACAGGCCGACACCATATATTTT
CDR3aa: CASSLGQADTIYF

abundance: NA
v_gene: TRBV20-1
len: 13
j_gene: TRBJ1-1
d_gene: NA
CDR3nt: TGCAGTGCTAGAGATGGAGTGAACACTGAAGCTTTCTTT
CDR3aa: CSARDGVNTEAFF